The clone carrying this T cell receptor beta chain was picked up one time. Additional DNA sequences in this sample encode the identical CDR3. This sample is drawn from a study of shared clonotypes between healthy human individuals. Study summary: A donor's plate count was three for CD4 naive and three for CD4 memory; CD8 naive had two and CD8 memory one.

Germline loops: CDR1 LNHNV, CDR2 YYDKDF (reference sequence). Trimming removed 0 bases from V and 3 bases from J, with 11 bases in between. The length of the CDR3 is 15 residues. The repertoire was sequenced with immunoSEQ multiplex PCR; TCRdb's copy has only in-frame clones and lacks some. The sample carries 1.4 million to 1.5 million clones, about 96% recorded once. The source material was naive CD4+ T cells sorted from blood. The subset is: CD45RA+ positively selected. This TCR was recovered from a man aged 30-40 years in good health. The V gene is TRBV15, the J gene TRBJ2-5, with D maybe TRBD1 (5 bases). CDR3 DNA: TGTGCCACCAGCAGAGATCTGGGGCGCGAAGAGACCCAGTACTTC. It specifies CATSRDLGREETQYF.